Sequencing of this T cell receptor beta chain was carried out in a study of blood T cell repertoires in COVID-19. Study in general: The origin of the acute and convalescent COVID-19 samples was the United States, Italy and Spain. T cells, B-cell-depleted T cells, or PBMCs provided the cDNA or gDNA that served as material.

Methods used by the authors: Amplification with reference gene primers provided the estimates of nucleated cell counts. The table came from immunoSEQ multiplex PCR; TCRdb's copy has only in-frame clones and leaves some out. The V and J calls and clone size were taken over from that table, and D and trimming were inferred from the DNA. The sample records approximately 170,000 clones, roughly nine tenths being singletons. J lost 2 bases, V lost 5 bases, and 12 bases had no gene match. In germline, CDR1 is PRHDT, CDR2 FYEKMQ (reference sequence). The CDR3 runs to 17 residues. Seattle patient enrollment occurred during active infection, with longitudinal follow-up thereafter.

The chain carries TRBV13 and TRBJ2-3; 8 positions agree with TRBD2. The receptor's source is a woman aged 60-70 years with COVID-19, enrolled during active disease. The sequenced material came from peripheral blood. The CDR3 nucleotides read TGTGCCAGCAGCGACGGGAGGGTCAGTTCGCTCACAGATACGCAGTATTTT. Translation gives CASSDGRVSSLTDTQYF.